This TCR beta chain is from a study of T-cell reconstitution after alpha-beta-depleted transplantation in children. This CDR3 region has 16 residues. J lost 0 bases, V lost 0 bases, and 6 bases had no gene match. Per the germline V gene, CDR1 is SGHRS and CDR2 is YFSETQ. TCRbeta library preparation incorporated unique molecular identifiers. TCRdb passed the PCR reads through MiXCR, listing each CDR3 protein once. This sample carries roughly 590,000 distinct CDR3 sequences, about 15% of them seen once, and the ten largest clones take about 1.1%. The chain combines TRBV5-1 with TRBJ2-7; 7 nucleotides align to TRBD1. This TCR was recovered from a human donor who donated a stem cell graft to a child with acute myeloid leukemia. Sequencing used PBMCs from the stem cell graft donor, obtained from the stem cell graft. For the CDR3, the DNA is TGCGCCAGCAGCTTGGAGGGGACAGCCAGCTCCTACGAGCAGTACGTC. As protein: CASSLEGTASSYEQYV.